The 14 T cell receptor beta chains below all came from one sample that was sequenced in a study of beta chain features in type 1 diabetes. Investigators reverse transcribed all isolated RNA, so they sequenced expressed TCRB transcripts. Using immunoSEQ multiplex PCR, the repertoire was profiled, and TCRdb retains in-frame clones only, with some absent. In the table there are roughly 180,000 clones, roughly an eighth of which are singletons. The sample comprised central memory CD4+ T cells from blood. All receptors come from a young woman in good health.

The chain links TRBV4-1 to TRBJ2-7; D remains ambiguous. The CDR3 is 14 amino acids. Trimming stripped 0 bases from V and 0 bases from J, with 6 bases between. CDR1 and CDR2 (germline): MGHRA, YSYEKL. CDR3: CASSQETSSYEQYF. Here the CDR3 DNA reads TGCGCCAGCAGCCAAGAAACGAGCTCCTACGAGCAGTACTTC.

This clone was counted between two and nine times. V is TRBV25-1 and J is TRBJ2-7; 9 bases map to TRBD2. Trimming cost V 3 bases and J 2 bases; bases outside gene matches: 8. The CDR3 sequence is 16 residues long. CDR1 and CDR2 from the germline V gene are MGHDK and SYGVNS. This chain's CDR3 is CASSDTRAGGAYEQYF. In DNA, the CDR3 is TGTGCCAGCAGTGACACCCGAGCGGGAGGCGCCTACGAGCAGTACTTC.

V is TRBV7-2 and J is TRBJ1-1, with 8 bases identical to TRBD1. The length of the CDR3 is 12 residues. Germline CDR1 and CDR2: SGHTA and FQGNSA. The J segment lost 7 bases and the V segment lost 3 bases, leaving 1 base of the junction unmatched. CDR3 region: CASSFDRGEAFF. The CDR3 coding sequence is TGTGCCAGCAGCTTTGACAGGGGTGAAGCTTTCTTT.

This clone has just a few counts. This sequence joins TRBV25-1 and TRBJ2-3; TRBD2 aligns across 10 bases. Looked up from germline, CDR1 is MGHDK and CDR2 is SYGVNS. This CDR3 region has 14 residues. J was trimmed by 9 bases and V by 8 bases; bases with no gene match: 11. The CDR3 DNA reads as TGTGCCAGCCAATATAGCGGGAGGTTTCTAACGCAGTATTTT. Protein: CASQYSGRFLTQYF.

The sample holds a few counts of this clone. The gene calls are TRBV5-6 and TRBJ2-7, with a weak D call TRBD2 (6 bases). The germline V gene has CDR1 SGHDT and CDR2 YYEEEE. The V end lost 2 bases, the J end lost 3 bases, and 15 bases lay between the germline ends. The CDR3 length is 15 residues. The CDR3 bases are TGTGCCAGCAGCTTCGCGGGGATTGGACACTACGAGCAGTACTTC. It translates to CASSFAGIGHYEQYF.

V is TRBV18 and J is TRBJ2-6; 12 nucleotides agree with TRBD1. The ends lost 3 bases at V and 2 bases at J; junction bases unmatched: 5. Germline loops: CDR1 KGHSH, CDR2 LQKENI. CDR3 length equals 18 residues. CDR3 loop: CASSPRDRGLAGANVLTF. CDR3 DNA: TGTGCCAGCTCACCCCGGGACAGGGGGCTAGCTGGGGCCAACGTCCTGACTTTC.

This clone has a count of ten or more. The rearrangement uses TRBV29-1 and TRBJ1-1, with 7 nucleotides matching TRBD1. CDR1 and CDR2 (germline): SQVTM, ANQGSEA. The CDR3 totals 12 residues. Losses at the gene ends were 3 bases for V and 10 bases for J; bases not matched to a gene: 8. CDR3 coding DNA: TGCAGCGTTGAGGAGGGGGCGGACCGAGCTTTCTTT. Amino acid sequence: CSVEEGADRAFF. The full variable domain, its missing parts supplied by reference TRBV29-1 and TRBJ1-1, is SAVISQKPSRDICQRGTSLTIQCQVDSQVTMMFWYRQQPGQSLTLIATANQGSEATYESGFVIDKFPISRPNLTFSTLTVSNMSPEDSSIYLCSVEEGADRAFFGQGTRLTVV.

The V call is TRBV5-4, the J call TRBJ1-3; D remains unclear. The CDR3 loop spans 14 amino acids. Trimming took 0 bases from V and 3 from J, leaving 7 bases between them. Germline-derived CDR1 and CDR2 are SGHNT and YYREEE (reference sequence). The CDR3 reads CASSLAGGGNTIYF. As DNA, the CDR3 is TGTGCCAGCAGCTTGGCAGGAGGTGGAAACACCATATATTTT.

The chain links TRBV7-9 to TRBJ2-1; 14 positions agree with TRBD2. The CDR3 is 17 amino acids. Looked up from germline, CDR1 is SEHNR and CDR2 is FQNEAQ (reference sequence). V shed 3 bases, J shed 6 bases, and the junction held 7 bases outside the gene matches. CDR3 residues: CASSLVPGLAGVNEQFF. DNA for the CDR3: TGTGCCAGCAGCTTGGTCCCGGGACTAGCGGGAGTCAATGAGCAGTTCTTC.

The genes are TRBV20-1 and TRBJ2-3; D call uncertain. This CDR3 comprises 11 residues. Germline V lookup: CDR1 DFQATT, CDR2 SNEGSKA (reference sequence). The V gene lost 8 bases and the J gene lost 1 base, with 7 bases spanning the gap. CDR3 sequence (DNA): TGCAGTCCAATTGGCACAGATACGCAGTATTTT. Protein sequence: CSPIGTDTQYF.

This clone turned up a few times. This sample includes further DNA sequences coding for the same CDR3. The V call is TRBV29-1, the J call TRBJ2-5, with unresolved D. The CDR3 covers 9 residues. Germline values: CDR1 SQVTM, CDR2 ANQGSEA. Trimming cost V 6 bases and J 5 bases, with 4 bases left between them. The CDR3 protein is CSVGETQYF. In DNA, the CDR3 is TGCAGCGTCGGGGAGACCCAGTACTTC. The full variable domain, in which reference TRBV29-1 and TRBJ2-5 provide the parts outside the CDR3, is SAVISQKPSRDICQRGTSLTIQCQVDSQVTMMFWYRQQPGQSLTLIATANQGSEATYESGFVIDKFPISRPNLTFSTLTVSNMSPEDSSIYLCSVGETQYFGPGTRLLVL.

A few counts support this clone. The chain uses TRBV28 and TRBJ2-5, with 9 bases lining up with TRBD1. The germline CDR1 and CDR2 sequences are MDHEN and SYDVKM. There are 16 residues in the CDR3. Trimming removed 6 bases from V and 5 bases from J; junction bases left unmatched: 13. CDR3 nucleotides: TGTGCCAGCAGGACACACAGGGGGCATCTGGGGGAGACCCAGTACTTC. Its translation is CASRTHRGHLGETQYF.

This clone has more than one count but fewer than ten. The V call is TRBV6-1, the J call TRBJ2-5; TRBD1 might be the D (6 bases). The germline V and J ends were trimmed by 8 bases and 5 bases, with 15 bases remaining between them. This CDR3 is built from 13 residues. Germline CDR1 is MNHNS and CDR2 is SASEGT. The DNA for the CDR3 is TGTGCCAGCTTCTCACAGGGACGGGAGACCCAGTACTTC. Its protein is CASFSQGRETQYF.

This clone came up a few times. The chain has TRBV4-3 and TRBJ2-2; TRBD1 aligns across 8 bases. The germline CDR1 and CDR2 sequences are LGHNA and YSLEER. J gave up 4 bases and V 4 bases, and 14 bases lay outside the gene matches. The CDR3 loop spans 18 amino acids. The CDR3 spells CASSLLGSGQGATGELFF. CDR3 DNA sequence: TGCGCCAGCAGCCTCCTGGGCAGTGGGCAGGGGGCCACCGGGGAGCTGTTTTTT.